This T cell receptor beta chain was profiled in a study of cytomegalovirus exposure and HLA in healthy donors. Study observations and caveats: Donor immune exposure was known only as CMV serostatus. The productive fraction for most TCR beta V segments was about 87% or about 30% in an earlier analysis. Overall, around 150 TCR beta chains were annotated as cytomegalovirus-associated.

V was cut by 4 bases and J by 0 bases, with 12 bases left in between. This CDR3 has 15 amino acids. Per germline, CDR1 SNHLY and CDR2 FYNNEI. The PCR ran on 60 Vbeta and 13 Jbeta primers. Sequencing used immunoSEQ multiplex PCR; TCRdb keeps in-frame clones, though not all of them. The sample lists around 280,000 clones, 80% to 90% seen once, with less than 2.5% in the top ten. Comments on this clone: Its cognate antigen is unknown.

Source material: PBMCs. The chain links TRBV2 to TRBJ1-1, with unresolved D. This TCR was sampled from a woman aged 18 to 35 in good health and CMV-seronegative. The CDR3 loop is CASSAMGGLNTEAFF. CDR3 nucleotides: TGTGCCAGCAGTGCGATGGGAGGGTTGAACACTGAAGCTTTCTTT.